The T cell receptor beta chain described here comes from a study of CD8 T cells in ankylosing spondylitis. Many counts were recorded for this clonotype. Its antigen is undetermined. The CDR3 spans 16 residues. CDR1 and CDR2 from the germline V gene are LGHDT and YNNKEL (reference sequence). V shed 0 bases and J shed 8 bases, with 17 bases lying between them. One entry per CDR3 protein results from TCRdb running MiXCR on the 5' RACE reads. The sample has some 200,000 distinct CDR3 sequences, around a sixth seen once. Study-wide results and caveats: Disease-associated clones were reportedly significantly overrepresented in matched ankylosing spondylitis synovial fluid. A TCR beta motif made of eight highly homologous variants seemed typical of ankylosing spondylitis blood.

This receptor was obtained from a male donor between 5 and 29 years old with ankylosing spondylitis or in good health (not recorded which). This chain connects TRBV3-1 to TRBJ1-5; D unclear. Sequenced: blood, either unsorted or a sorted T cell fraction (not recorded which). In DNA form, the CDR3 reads TGTGCCAGCAGCCAAGATAACGTTGGAATCTCAGAGCCCCAGCATTTT. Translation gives CASSQDNVGISEPQHF.